Below, 13 T cell receptor beta chains from the same sample are listed, as sequenced in a study of blood T cell repertoires in COVID-19. Sequenced by immunoSEQ multiplex PCR; TCRdb stores in-frame clones only, minus some. The table lists 150,000 to 200,000 clones, 80% to 90% of them singletons. Sequenced sample: peripheral blood. The receptors shown here come from a man aged 35 to 55 with active or convalescent COVID-19.

The V call is TRBV29-1, the J call TRBJ1-2, with 10 bases aligning to TRBD1. The CDR3 covers 15 residues. CDR1 SQVTM and CDR2 ANQGSEA come from the germline V gene. After removal of 3 bases from V and 4 bases from J, the junction contained 8 bases not matched to a gene. CDR3 sequence: CSVDIRQGAGYGYTF. The CDR3 DNA is TGCAGCGTTGACATCCGACAGGGGGCTGGCTATGGCTACACCTTC. Variable domain in full (rest from reference TRBV29-1 and TRBJ1-2): SAVISQKPSRDICQRGTSLTIQCQVDSQVTMMFWYRQQPGQSLTLIATANQGSEATYESGFVIDKFPISRPNLTFSTLTVSNMSPEDSSIYLCSVDIRQGAGYGYTFGSGTRLTVV.

J is TRBJ1-2 and V is TRBV27, with 9 bases that match TRBD1. V was pared by 5 bases and J by 8 bases, with 9 bases of the junction left unmatched. The CDR3 spans 14 residues. Germline CDR1 reads MNHEY; CDR2 reads SMNVEV (reference sequence). The CDR3 DNA sequence: TGTGCCAGCAGTGCCCGGACAGGGGCGGGGGGCTACACCTTC. This encodes CASSARTGAGGYTF.

This sequence joins TRBV28 and TRBJ1-2; D not resolved. Germline CDR1 MDHEN, CDR2 SYDVKM. The CDR3 covers 15 residues. The V gene lost 5 bases and the J gene lost 2 bases, with 15 bases spanning the gap. This CDR3 is CASSPGPGTNYGYTF. The CDR3 DNA reads TGTGCCAGCAGTCCTGGGCCAGGAACAAACTATGGCTACACCTTC.

The rearrangement joins TRBV9 to TRBJ2-7; D is perhaps TRBD2 (6 bases). Germline-derived CDR1 and CDR2 are SGDLS and YYNGEE. This CDR3 region has 15 residues. V was pared by 4 bases and J by 5 bases, with 19 bases between. The CDR3 protein is CASSPSRGSWNEQYF. The CDR3 coding sequence is TGTGCCAGCAGCCCCTCGCGGGGCAGTTGGAACGAGCAGTACTTC.

This clone came up a few times. The chain is built from TRBV27 and TRBJ2-2, with D maybe TRBD1 (7 bases). Germline lookup yields CDR1 MNHEY and CDR2 SMNVEV (reference sequence). The CDR3 runs to 16 residues. The V gene lost 3 bases and the J gene lost 5 bases, with 16 bases spanning the gap. CDR3 in amino acids: CASSFLSGGSTGELFF. CDR3 in DNA: TGTGCCAGCAGTTTCCTGTCAGGGGGGTCGACCGGGGAGCTGTTTTTT.

The chain couples TRBV3-1 (or the pseudogene TRBV3-2) to TRBJ1-6, with D maybe TRBD1 (5 bases). V lost 5 bases to trimming and J lost 5 bases, with 13 bases between them. The length of the CDR3 is 15 residues. Germline V gene sequence: CDR1 LGHDT, CDR2 YNNKEL (reference sequence). DNA of the CDR3: TGTGCCAGCAGCGGACGACAGATGGATAATTCACCCCTCCACTTT. Encoded protein: CASSGRQMDNSPLHF.

V is TRBV4-3 and J is TRBJ1-5, with D tentatively TRBD1 (5 bases). Germline V gene lookup returns CDR1 LGHNA and CDR2 YSLEER. This CDR3 region has 15 residues. Trimming cost V 4 bases and J 3 bases, with 13 bases left between them. The chain's CDR3 is CASSPTWGPNQPQHF. The CDR3 DNA reads TGCGCCAGCAGCCCGACGTGGGGCCCCAATCAGCCCCAGCATTTT.

This rearrangement joins TRBV7-8 to TRBJ2-5, with 7 bases matching TRBD1. The V segment lost 0 bases and the J segment 5 bases; nucleotides outside the gene matches: 9. Germline CDR1 reads SGHVS; CDR2 reads FQNEAQ. CDR3 size: 16 residues. As DNA, the CDR3 is TGTGCCAGCAGCTTAGCGCCAGGGGGTGTGCAGGAGACCCAGTACTTC. As protein: CASSLAPGGVQETQYF.

DNA of the CDR3: TGTGCCAGCAGCTTGGATGTGGGGCGTCTTGGCTACACCTTC. Residues: CASSLDVGRLGYTF. The J gene is TRBJ1-2, the V gene TRBV5-5, with TRBD1 as a possible D gene (5 bases). The CDR3 is 14 residues long. V gave up 0 bases and J gave up 7 bases, with 13 bases separating them. From germline, CDR1 is SGHKS and CDR2 YYEKEE (reference sequence).

The chain employs TRBV29-1 and TRBJ1-2; weak D call: TRBD1 (6 bases). This CDR3 is built from 12 residues. Trimming shortened V by 7 bases and J by 4 bases, and 13 bases separated the two germline ends. Germline V gene data show CDR1 as SQVTM and CDR2 as ANQGSEA. CDR3: CSAPGEGYGYTF. CDR3 bases: TGCAGCGCCCCAGGGGAAGGCTATGGCTACACCTTC.

This clone came up once. The rearrangement uses TRBV6-5 and TRBJ1-6; D is unclear. The CDR3 consists of 14 residues. Germline lookup yields CDR1 MNHEY and CDR2 SVGAGI. V lost 2 bases and J lost 11, with 13 bases in between. The CDR3 loop is CASSYAGLGAPLHF. In DNA, the CDR3 is TGTGCCAGCAGTTACGCAGGCCTCGGGGCACCCCTCCACTTT.

This chain's CDR3 is CASSAGGGTNEKLFF. In DNA form, the CDR3 reads TGTGCCAGCAGCGCCGGGGGAGGGACTAATGAAAAACTGTTTTTT. V and J are TRBV9 and TRBJ1-4; possibly TRBD1 for D (5 bases). The germline V and J ends were trimmed by 3 bases and 2 bases, with 11 bases remaining between them. Germline V gives CDR1 SGDLS, CDR2 YYNGEE. The CDR3 covers 15 residues.

The chain employs TRBV10-1 and TRBJ2-7; D gene unclear. Trimming shortened V by 3 bases and J by 6 bases, and 9 bases separated the two germline ends. Germline lookup yields CDR1 WNHNN and CDR2 SYGVQD (reference sequence). The CDR3 runs to 12 residues. Here the CDR3 reads CASSDYPGEQYF. The CDR3 DNA sequence: TGCGCCAGCAGTGACTACCCGGGCGAGCAGTACTTC.